This T cell receptor beta chain is from a study of CD8 T cells in Susac syndrome (dated by TCRdb to the late 2010s). Some background on the complete study: Whether CD8+ T cell activation and differentiation in Susac syndrome was antigen driven was tested using repertoire sequencing. Clonality of the CD8+ T cell repertoire was compared between more than 10 healthy donors, roughly 14 Susac syndrome patients and roughly 16 multiple sclerosis patients.

About this clonotype itself: No antigen is known for it. The input lacks base qualities; no much larger clone sits a single base away.

RNA was extracted using the RNeasy kit, and about 0.5 to 1 ug of the RNA was reverse transcribed with random hexamers. TCR beta CDR3 regions were amplified with the immunoSEQ multiplex PCR assay covering 54 Vbeta and 13 Jbeta segments. Bias from PCR amplification was corrected by using a synthetic template baseline for primer optimization and for computational correction. The published analysis was carried out like this. Reads were annotated to V, D and J genes per IMGT and analyzed with immunoSEQ Analyzer, keeping only productive sequences. To calculate clonality, Shannon entropy was normalized by log2 of the number of productive unique sequences and then subtracted from one. For each patient and control, public and private clones were evaluated within the 100 most prevalent clones. Clones were defined as Susac-specific when absent from the healthy and MS cohorts, from about 1,100 published viral clones and from other ImmuneACCESS disease sequences. The raw public reads went through TCRdb reprocessing: fastp at Q25, MiXCR clone calling, in-frame beta chains kept. Identical CDR3 protein sequences are pooled into one entry, listed with their most common genes and DNA. TCRdb, rather than the study authors, made the V and J calls. The sample includes some 260,000 distinct CDR3 sequences, with roughly 84% observed a single time. The ten largest clones represent over 0.09% of the sample.

Findings and caveats that apply to the study as a whole: The study acknowledged that relatively few individuals were included in the TCR sequencing and HLA analysis.

Peripheral blood CD8+ and CD4+ T cells from healthy donors, Susac syndrome patients and multiple sclerosis patients were profiled using high-throughput TCR beta sequencing. The multiple sclerosis controls were treatment-naive patients who had stable or active relapsing-remitting disease and met the revised McDonald criteria. Bulk CD8+ and CD4+ T cells were purified by magnetic negative isolation, while CD8+ TEMRA cells were enriched using FACS. Blood was collected in EDTA tubes and processed within 24 hours, with PBMCs isolated through density gradient centrifugation. PBMCs intended for TCR sequencing were cryopreserved in liquid nitrogen and were subsequently thawed in a 37 degrees C water bath. A purity of at least 90% was achieved for sorted or isolated CD4+, CD8+ and CD8+ TEMRA cells. The CDR3 goes from the cysteine to the phenylalanine over 13 residues. Only the CDR3 DNA is retained, 39 bases long and in frame from the first base. From the germline V gene (reference sequence), CDR1 is MNHEY and CDR2 is SMNVEV. V is clipped by 1 base and J by 2 bases, and the sequence between their germline boundaries is 3 bases long.

Sequencing input: CD8+ T cells from PBMCs. The sequence was collected from a human donor with multiple sclerosis. The chain is encoded by TRBV27 joined to TRBJ1-5; a confident D gene designation cannot be given. The CDR3 here reads CASSLFGNQPQHF. The sequenced DNA: TGTGCCAGCAGTTTATTTGGCAATCAGCCCCAGCATTTT.